One and the same sample provided the 30 T cell receptor beta chains below, sequenced in a study of shared clonotypes between healthy human individuals. The data were produced by immunoSEQ multiplex PCR, yet TCRdb's version contains in-frame clones alone and is incomplete. The table records about 820,000 clones, 90% to 95% of them present only once. Positive CCR7 selection of CD45RO-negative cells yielded the naive CD8 cells, and terminally differentiated effector memory CD45RA+ cells were excluded. Sequences were obtained from naive CD8+ T cells sorted from blood. The receptors shown here come from a man aged 25-45 years in good health.

The rearrangement uses TRBV6-1 and TRBJ2-5; D not resolved. The CDR3 has 13 residues. Germline V gene sequence: CDR1 MNHNS, CDR2 SASEGT. Trimming shortened V by 4 bases and J by 1 base, and 7 bases separated the two germline ends. The CDR3 sequence is CASSGQIQETQYF. CDR3 DNA sequence: TGTGCCAGCAGTGGACAAATCCAAGAGACCCAGTACTTC.

For this clone: At one boundary the junction diverges from the germline segment, which might be a read error. The genes are TRBV7-9 and TRBJ1-1; 7 bases fit TRBD1. This CDR3 contains 17 residues. In germline, CDR1 is SEHNR, CDR2 FQNEAQ (reference sequence). The CDR3 is CASSPHDRQGPNAEAFF. The CDR3 DNA is TGTGCCAGCAGCCCGCACGATCGACAGGGCCCGAACGCTGAAGCTTTCTTT.

This clone was recorded a few times. This chain joins TRBV11-2 and TRBJ2-1, with TRBD1 matching over 12 bases. Unmatched junction bases numbered 1, after V lost 3 bases and J lost 7 bases. The CDR3 has 14 amino acids. Germline CDR1 SGHAT, CDR2 FQNNGV. Here the CDR3 DNA reads TGTGCCAGCAGCTTGGGACAGGGGGCAAATGAGCAGTTCTTC. Protein: CASSLGQGANEQFF.

V gene TRBV19 combines with J gene TRBJ2-1, with 11 bases matching TRBD2. Per germline, CDR1 LNHDA and CDR2 SQIVND (reference sequence). After removal of 2 bases from V and 8 bases from J, the junction contained 8 bases not matched to a gene. This CDR3 comprises 16 residues. The CDR3 region has the DNA TGTGCCAGTAGTATAAGGGTACTAGCGGGAGTGGATGAGCAGTTCTTC. Translated: CASSIRVLAGVDEQFF. Drawing the rest from reference TRBV19 and TRBJ2-1, the complete variable domain is DGGITQSPKYLFRKEGQNVTLSCEQNLNHDAMYWYRQDPGQGLRLIYYSQIVNDFQKGDIAEGYSVSREKKESFPLTVTSAQKNPTAFYLCASSIRVLAGVDEQFFGPGTRLTVL.

This clone was seen more than once but under ten times. The chain links TRBV5-6 to TRBJ1-5; D unclear. The V gene lost 0 bases and the J gene lost 6 bases, with 4 bases spanning the gap. The germline V gene has CDR1 SGHDT and CDR2 YYEEEE. CDR3 length: 12 residues. CDR3 DNA sequence: TGTGCCAGCAGCTTGGGAATTCAGCCCCAGCATTTT. As protein: CASSLGIQPQHF. Combining the CDR3 with reference TRBV5-6 and TRBJ1-5 gives the whole variable domain DAGVTQSPTHLIKTRGQQVTLRCSPKSGHDTVSWYQQALGQGPQFIFQYYEEEERQRGNFPDRFSGHQFPNYSSELNVNALLLGDSALYLCASSLGIQPQHFGDGTRLSIL.

This chain joins TRBV7-9 and TRBJ1-2, with 7 bases identical to TRBD1. Losses at the gene ends were 4 bases for V and 8 bases for J; bases not matched to a gene: 7. CDR1 is SEHNR, CDR2 FQNEAQ, per germline (reference sequence). This CDR3 spans 13 amino acids. CDR3 sequence: CASSSTGPRGYTF. CDR3 nucleotide sequence: TGTGCCAGCAGCTCGACAGGGCCTCGAGGCTACACCTTC.

As concerns this clone: Other nucleotide sequences from this sample produce the same CDR3. The CDR3 sequence is CASSLGLAAYEQYF. The DNA for the CDR3 is TGTGCCAGCAGCTTAGGGCTAGCGGCGTACGAGCAGTACTTC. The chain links TRBV7-2 to TRBJ2-7, with 7 bases aligning to TRBD2. Trimming took 1 base from V and 4 from J; bases not matched to a gene: 4. CDR1 is SGHTA and CDR2 is FQGNSA in the germline V gene. The CDR3 sequence is 14 residues long.

The J gene is TRBJ2-7, the V gene TRBV27, with TRBD2 matching 8 bases. Trimming cost V 4 bases and J 0 bases; bases outside gene matches: 2. CDR3 length: 14 amino acids. Germline lookup yields CDR1 MNHEY and CDR2 SMNVEV (reference sequence). The chain's CDR3 is CASSSAGGSYEQYF. The CDR3 coding sequence is TGTGCCAGCAGTTCCGCGGGAGGCTCCTACGAGCAGTACTTC.

V and J are TRBV4-1 and TRBJ2-7, with TRBD2 identical over 7 bases. The germline gives CDR1 MGHRA, CDR2 YSYEKL. The ends lost 1 base at V and 2 bases at J; junction bases unmatched: 8. The CDR3 is 16 residues long. The CDR3 reads CASSQGSLADTYEQYF. In nucleotides, the CDR3 is TGCGCCAGCAGCCAAGGGTCGCTAGCGGATACCTACGAGCAGTACTTC.

The CDR3 sequence is CASDPGQGARETQYF. The CDR3 coding sequence is TGTGCCAGTGATCCGGGACAGGGGGCGCGGGAGACCCAGTACTTC. The chain employs TRBV2 and TRBJ2-5; 12 bases match TRBD1. CDR1 SNHLY and CDR2 FYNNEI come from the germline V gene. The V and J ends lost 9 bases and 5 bases, in that order; junction bases with no gene match: 10. The CDR3 has 15 residues.

The genes are TRBV19 and TRBJ1-5; D uncertain. V dropped 5 bases and J dropped 4 bases, with 18 bases sitting between them. This CDR3 region has 16 residues. The germline V gene encodes CDR1 LNHDA and CDR2 SQIVND (reference sequence). The chain's CDR3 is CASSPHGVRNNQPQHF. CDR3 nucleotide sequence: TGTGCCAGTAGTCCCCACGGGGTTCGCAATAATCAGCCCCAGCATTTT.

This rearrangement joins TRBV27 to TRBJ1-1, with D perhaps TRBD1 (6 bases). Germline V gene lookup returns CDR1 MNHEY and CDR2 SMNVEV (reference sequence). This CDR3 contains 15 residues. The V gene lost 2 bases and the J gene lost 4 bases, with 14 bases spanning the gap. The CDR3 DNA sequence: TGTGCCAGCAGTTTAACTTCTGGACAGTTCACTGAAGCTTTCTTT. Amino acid sequence: CASSLTSGQFTEAFF.

The rearrangement links TRBV6-5 to TRBJ1-1; D is perhaps TRBD1 (6 bases). The CDR3 is 13 amino acids. The V gene's germline CDR1 is MNHEY and CDR2 SVGAGI. Trimming cost V 0 bases and J 11 bases, with 13 bases left between them. CDR3 nucleotides: TGTGCCAGCAGTTACTCCTGGACAGAGGGGGCTTTCTTT. Translating gives CASSYSWTEGAFF.

This clone was observed a single time. The J gene is TRBJ2-1, the V gene TRBV6-5, with D tentatively TRBD1 (5 bases). Trimming stripped 7 bases from V and 3 bases from J, with 13 bases between. This CDR3 has 14 amino acids. Germline V gives CDR1 MNHEY, CDR2 SVGAGI. The CDR3 DNA sequence: TGTGCCAGCACCACCGACAGTCTCTACAATGAGCAGTTCTTC. Its protein is CASTTDSLYNEQFF.

The chain joins TRBV14 to TRBJ2-7; no definite D call. V shed 1 base and J shed 1 base, with 14 bases lying between them. Germline assignment: CDR1 SGHDN and CDR2 FVKESK. The CDR3 is 16 amino acids. The DNA of the CDR3 is TGTGCCAGCAGCCAAGCGAAGGCGGCCCGATCCTACGAGCAGTACTTC. Encoded protein: CASSQAKAARSYEQYF. The entire variable domain, with the rest obtained from reference TRBV14 and TRBJ2-7, is as follows: EAGVTQFPSHSVIEKGQTVTLRCDPISGHDNLYWYRRVMGKEIKFLLHFVKESKQDESGMPNNRFLAERTGGTYSTLKVQPAELEDSGVYFCASSQAKAARSYEQYFGPGTRLTVT.

This chain joins TRBV28 and TRBJ2-1; D remains unclear. Trimming removed 2 bases from V and 3 bases from J, with 5 bases in between. This CDR3 region has 13 residues. Germline assignment: CDR1 MDHEN and CDR2 SYDVKM. The DNA of the CDR3 is TGTGCCAGCAGTTTAACAGACTACAATGAGCAGTTCTTC. Translated, it gives CASSLTDYNEQFF.

The chain has TRBV2 and TRBJ2-1, with D perhaps TRBD1 or TRBD2 (5 bases each). CDR1 is SNHLY, CDR2 FYNNEI, per germline. The CDR3 length is 17 residues. V shed 0 bases and J shed 4 bases, with 16 bases lying between them. The CDR3 nucleotides are TGTGCCAGCAGTGAAGCGCCGGGGCTGGGTTCGTACAATGAGCAGTTCTTC. This codes for CASSEAPGLGSYNEQFF.

V is TRBV7-8 and J is TRBJ1-1; D unclear. In germline, CDR1 is SGHVS, CDR2 FQNEAQ. The CDR3 runs 18 residues. V dropped 3 bases and J dropped 5 bases, with 25 bases sitting between them. The CDR3 nucleotides are TGTGCCAGCAGCTTGGTGCTGCGGGGTCGGCTAATAGGGACTGAAGCTTTCTTT. Its protein product is CASSLVLRGRLIGTEAFF.

The V call is TRBV6-5, the J call TRBJ2-7; D possibly corresponds to TRBD1 (5 bases). CDR3 length: 11 residues. The V end was cut by 5 bases, the J end by 8 bases, with 10 bases between. Germline lookup yields CDR1 MNHEY and CDR2 SVGAGI. The CDR3 nucleotides read TGTGCCAGCAGTACTGGGGCTAAGCAGTACTTC. This sequence encodes CASSTGAKQYF.

The rearrangement links TRBV28 to TRBJ2-5; the match to TRBD2 covers 15 bases. The trim removed 5 bases at V and 4 bases at J, leaving 11 bases unmatched. The CDR3 spans 18 residues. The germline V gene encodes CDR1 MDHEN and CDR2 SYDVKM. The CDR3 region has the DNA TGTGCCAGCAGTGATGGACTAGCGGGAGGGAAAAGCAGAGAGACCCAGTACTTC. Translation: CASSDGLAGGKSRETQYF.

The CDR3 sequence is CSVEGTGGSSYEQYF. CDR3 sequence (DNA): TGCAGCGTTGAAGGGACAGGGGGAAGCTCCTACGAGCAGTACTTC. This chain joins TRBV29-1 and TRBJ2-7; 10 bases agree with TRBD1. Germline values: CDR1 SQVTM, CDR2 ANQGSEA. Germline trimming cut 1 base from V and 0 bases from J; bases unmatched to any gene: 3. This CDR3 has 15 amino acids.

This chain uses TRBV29-1 with TRBJ2-2, with a tentative D call TRBD1 (6 bases). The CDR3 spans 15 residues. The germline CDR1 and CDR2 sequences are SQVTM and ANQGSEA. The germline V and J ends were trimmed by 3 bases and 4 bases, with 15 bases remaining between them. CDR3 DNA sequence: TGCAGCGTTGAGGAACCAGGGGCCGGCACCGGGGAGCTGTTTTTT. This translates into CSVEEPGAGTGELFF.

This clone was seen more than once but under ten times. The rearrangement joins TRBV30 to TRBJ2-7; the match to TRBD2 covers 10 bases. CDR3 length equals 15 residues. The J segment lost 4 bases and the V segment lost 2 bases, leaving 8 bases of the junction unmatched. Germline V CDR1 and CDR2: GTSNPN, SVGIG (reference sequence). In DNA, the CDR3 is TGTGCCTGGAGTCCTTCTAGCGGGAGAGCATACGAGCAGTACTTC. It translates to CAWSPSSGRAYEQYF.

The V call is TRBV28, the J call TRBJ1-2, with D maybe TRBD1 (5 bases). The length of the CDR3 is 17 residues. Germline CDR1 and CDR2: MDHEN and SYDVKM. Trimming pared 1 base from V and 4 bases from J, leaving 19 bases between. This CDR3 is CASSLSVSYRHTYGYTF. The CDR3, as DNA: TGTGCCAGCAGTTTATCGGTTTCGTACAGGCACACCTATGGCTACACCTTC.

V usage is TRBV29-1 and J usage is TRBJ2-1, with D possibly matching TRBD2 (6 bases). Germline V CDR1 and CDR2: SQVTM, ANQGSEA. This CDR3 is built from 13 residues. Trimming took off 8 bases at V and 5 bases at J, with 16 bases between the two ends. CDR3 loop: CSPIRGTDNEQFF. The DNA for the CDR3 is TGCAGCCCAATACGGGGGACCGACAATGAGCAGTTCTTC.

The rearrangement uses TRBV2 and TRBJ1-2, with D perhaps matching TRBD1 (5 bases). Germline CDR1 SNHLY, CDR2 FYNNEI. V gave up 6 bases and J gave up 4 bases, with 15 bases separating them. The CDR3 is made up of 14 amino acids. DNA for the CDR3: TGTGCCAGCAGCGGTAGGGGATATCTCTATGGCTACACCTTC. Protein sequence: CASSGRGYLYGYTF.

V usage is TRBV29-1 and J usage is TRBJ2-5; weak D call: TRBD1 (6 bases). V was pared by 3 bases and J by 5 bases, with 22 bases between. CDR1 and CDR2 from the germline V gene are SQVTM and ANQGSEA. The CDR3 extends over 16 amino acids. CDR3 sequence reads: CSVDLGTQIVGETQYF. Written as DNA, the CDR3 is TGCAGCGTTGATTTAGGGACACAAATAGTCGGGGAGACCCAGTACTTC. Variable domain in full (rest from reference TRBV29-1 and TRBJ2-5): SAVISQKPSRDICQRGTSLTIQCQVDSQVTMMFWYRQQPGQSLTLIATANQGSEATYESGFVIDKFPISRPNLTFSTLTVSNMSPEDSSIYLCSVDLGTQIVGETQYFGPGTRLLVL.

This chain connects TRBV7-9 to TRBJ2-1; weak D call: TRBD2 (5 bases). Germline CDR1 reads SEHNR; CDR2 reads FQNEAQ (reference sequence). The V and J ends lost 5 bases and 0 bases respectively, with 17 bases between them. This CDR3 has 17 amino acids. The DNA of the CDR3 is TGTGCCAGCAGCCCCCGGTCGGGGTCAAGCTCCTACAATGAGCAGTTCTTC. Its translation is CASSPRSGSSSYNEQFF.

The chain uses TRBV6-5 and TRBJ1-1; tentative D call: TRBD1 (5 bases). The CDR3 covers 14 residues. From germline, CDR1 is MNHEY and CDR2 SVGAGI. With 4 bases removed from V and 3 bases from J, the gap between germline ends came to 12 bases. In DNA, the CDR3 is TGTGCCAGCAGTTCCAGGGTCTGGGACACTGAAGCTTTCTTT. Amino acid sequence: CASSSRVWDTEAFF.

The chain recombines TRBV7-9 with TRBJ2-1; 9 bases map to TRBD2. CDR1 and CDR2 from the germline V gene are SEHNR and FQNEAQ (reference sequence). V was pared by 8 bases and J by 2 bases, with 7 bases of the junction left unmatched. CDR3 size: 15 residues. This CDR3 reads CASLAGRMTYNEQFF. The DNA of the CDR3 is TGTGCCAGCCTAGCGGGACGCATGACCTACAATGAGCAGTTCTTC.